This passage covers 5 T cell receptor beta chains from one sample sequenced in a study of T cell repertoires in cytomegalovirus infection. MiXCR, applied by TCRdb to the reads, yields one record per CDR3 protein. The data contain 150,000 to 200,000 distinct CDR3 sequences, roughly a fifth of them singletons. The sample comprised PBMCs. Receptors were obtained from a human donor in good health (CMV status not recorded). Some clones in this sample may be carry-over from other donors' samples.

The CDR3 region is CSAREEPGTQYF. The CDR3 DNA sequence: TGCAGTGCTAGAGAGGAGCCGGGGACCCAGTACTTC. The chain links TRBV20-1 to TRBJ2-5; D gene uncertain. The CDR3 consists of 12 residues. V was shortened by 0 bases and J by 7 bases, with 9 bases between the two germline ends. Germline V gene data show CDR1 as DFQATT and CDR2 as SNEGSKA (reference sequence).

The chain has TRBV19 and TRBJ2-2; possibly TRBD1 for D (6 bases). Germline CDR1 is LNHDA and CDR2 is SQIVND (reference sequence). Trimming left V 4 bases short and J 4 bases short, with 13 bases between. The CDR3 runs 15 residues. The CDR3 bases are TGTGCCAGTAGTAAAAGACAGGTTCCCACCGGGGAGCTGTTTTTT. This sequence encodes CASSKRQVPTGELFF.

The chain combines TRBV6-2 or TRBV6-3 with TRBJ1-5, with 9 bases lining up with TRBD1. Losses at the gene ends were 6 bases for V and 7 bases for J; bases not matched to a gene: 7. The germline gives CDR1 MNHEY, CDR2 SVGEGT. There are 14 residues in the CDR3. CDR3 in amino acids: CASRLGQGNQPQHF. CDR3 DNA sequence: TGTGCCAGCAGGCTCGGACAGGGGAACCAGCCCCAGCATTTT.

This clonotype was recorded at least ten times. This rearrangement joins TRBV7-6 to TRBJ2-7; D is unresolved. Germline CDR1 and CDR2: SGHVS and FNYEAQ. CDR3 size: 14 residues. The V gene lost 2 bases and the J gene lost 2 bases, with 10 bases spanning the gap. CDR3 region: CASSLYPGTYEQYF. CDR3 sequence (DNA): TGTGCCAGCAGCTTATATCCGGGTACCTACGAGCAGTACTTC.

This clonotype was recorded at least ten times. The chain is built from TRBV28 and TRBJ2-1; TRBD2 aligns across 12 bases. The germline V gene encodes CDR1 MDHEN and CDR2 SYDVKM. Trimming took 6 bases from V and 5 from J; bases not matched to a gene: 2. CDR3 length equals 14 residues. CDR3 sequence reads: CASRLAGGNNEQFF. The CDR3 bases are TGTGCCAGCAGGCTAGCGGGAGGGAACAATGAGCAGTTCTTC.